Presented here are 23 T cell receptor beta chains from one specimen sequenced in a study of T cell responses to AZD1222 COVID-19 vaccine. Repertoires were generated with immunoSEQ multiplex PCR, while TCRdb's copy carries only in-frame clones and drops some. Of about 140,000 clones in the sample, 80% to 95% were seen once. This material consisted of peripheral blood, taken on day 0 of AZD1222 vaccination. These receptors came from an adult in good health.

The chain recombines TRBV2 with TRBJ2-1; D not resolved. CDR1 and CDR2 from the germline V gene are SNHLY and FYNNEI. The CDR3 consists of 13 residues. The V gene lost 7 bases and the J gene lost 2 bases, with 9 bases spanning the gap. CDR3 sequence: CASTPRAYNEQFF. The CDR3 DNA follows: TGTGCCAGCACCCCCCGGGCCTACAATGAGCAGTTCTTC.

The chain carries TRBV4-2 and TRBJ1-5; D unresolved. The CDR3 spans 16 residues. V lost 0 bases to trimming and J lost 1 base, with 10 bases between them. CDR1 is LGHNA and CDR2 is YNFKEQ in the germline V gene. DNA of the CDR3: TGTGCCAGCAGCCAAGATCGAGGAATCAGCAATCAGCCCCAGCATTTT. It codes for CASSQDRGISNQPQHF.

The chain has TRBV7-2 and TRBJ2-7; D gene uncertain. The germline V gene has CDR1 SGHTA and CDR2 FQGNSA. The CDR3 extends over 15 amino acids. The V and J ends lost 2 bases and 0 bases respectively, with 11 bases between them. The CDR3 here is CASSLFSRSSYEQYF. The CDR3, as DNA: TGTGCCAGCAGCTTATTCTCCCGGAGCTCCTACGAGCAGTACTTC.

The V gene is TRBV4-2, the J gene TRBJ2-2, with TRBD2 as a possible D gene (5 bases). The CDR3 spans 17 residues. CDR1 and CDR2 (germline): LGHNA, YNFKEQ. Trimming pared 0 bases from V and 0 bases from J, leaving 11 bases between. The CDR3: CASSQDLRDANTGELFF. CDR3 in DNA: TGTGCCAGCAGCCAAGATTTGAGGGATGCGAACACCGGGGAGCTGTTTTTT.

The chain's CDR3 is CASSRETWLLHF. The CDR3 nucleotides read TGTGCCAGCAGTCGGGAGACTTGGCTCCTCCACTTT. The V call is TRBV11-2, the J call TRBJ1-6; D not certain. Germline V gene sequence: CDR1 SGHAT, CDR2 FQNNGV. The germline V and J ends were trimmed by 6 bases and 15 bases, with 15 bases remaining between them. The CDR3 has 12 residues. Full variable domain (missing parts from reference TRBV11-2 and TRBJ1-6): EAGVAQSPRYKIIEKRQSVAFWCNPISGHATLYWYQQILGQGPKLLIQFQNNGVVDDSQLPKDRFSAERLKGVDSTLKIQPAKLEDSAVYLCASSRETWLLHFGNGTRLTVT.

The gene calls are TRBV19 and TRBJ2-7, with 7 nucleotides matching TRBD1. The germline gives CDR1 LNHDA, CDR2 SQIVND (reference sequence). The J segment lost 3 bases and the V segment lost 3 bases, leaving 8 bases of the junction unmatched. The CDR3 covers 15 residues. CDR3 in amino acids: CASSILRGHLYEQYF. The CDR3, as DNA: TGTGCCAGTAGTATTCTTAGGGGGCATCTCTACGAGCAGTACTTC.

This clone was recorded only once. A junction boundary mismatches the germline segment, possibly from a read error. The chain uses TRBV9 and TRBJ2-3; TRBD2 aligns across 8 bases. The CDR3 covers 15 residues. Germline assignment: CDR1 SGDLS and CDR2 YYNGEE. CDR3 DNA: TGTGCCAGCAGGGTAGCGGGACCTTCCACAGATACGCAGTATTTT. This sequence encodes CASRVAGPSTDTQYF.

The chain has TRBV2 and TRBJ2-3, with D unresolved. CDR1 is SNHLY and CDR2 is FYNNEI in the germline V gene. The CDR3 loop spans 12 amino acids. V was cut by 6 bases and J by 4 bases, with 8 bases left in between. The CDR3 nucleotides are TGTGCCAGCAGACAGACCGCAGATACGCAGTATTTT. Translated: CASRQTADTQYF.

The chain couples TRBV29-1 to TRBJ1-1, with D possibly being TRBD1 (5 bases). This CDR3 is built from 14 residues. Trimming left V 4 bases short and J 5 bases short, with 17 bases between. From germline, CDR1 is SQVTM and CDR2 ANQGSEA. The CDR3 DNA follows: TGCAGCGTTGCGGCCGGGACCCTCGAGACTGAAGCTTTCTTT. As protein: CSVAAGTLETEAFF.

This clone was seen just once. V and J are TRBV2 and TRBJ1-6; tentative D call: TRBD1 (5 bases). V shed 6 bases and J shed 7 bases, with 10 bases lying between them. This CDR3 contains 13 residues. CDR1 is SNHLY, CDR2 FYNNEI, per germline. The CDR3 here is CASRGTENSPLHF. The CDR3 coding sequence is TGTGCCAGCAGGGGGACTGAAAATTCACCCCTCCACTTT. The full variable domain, its missing parts supplied by reference TRBV2 and TRBJ1-6, is EPEVTQTPSHQVTQMGQEVILRCVPISNHLYFYWYRQILGQKVEFLVSFYNNEISEKSEIFDDQFSVERPDGSNFTLKIRSTKLEDSAMYFCASRGTENSPLHFGNGTRLTVT.

The V gene is TRBV6-1, the J gene TRBJ2-5, with 11 bases aligning to TRBD2. This CDR3 is built from 15 residues. V lost 2 bases, J lost 4 bases, and 3 bases stayed unmatched. Germline CDR1 MNHNS, CDR2 SASEGT. DNA of the CDR3: TGTGCCAGCAGTGAACTAGCGGGAGGCGTAGAGACCCAGTACTTC. This codes for CASSELAGGVETQYF.

The V gene is TRBV10-3, the J gene TRBJ2-7; TRBD1 agrees at 9 bases. CDR1 and CDR2 (germline): ENHRY, SYGVKD. V was clipped by 6 bases and J by 3 bases; unmatched bases: 6. The CDR3 runs 14 residues. For the CDR3, the DNA is TGTGCCATCAGGGAAACGGGACAGGGCTACGAGCAGTACTTC. Amino acids: CAIRETGQGYEQYF.

This chain joins TRBV7-2 and TRBJ2-7; the D gene could be TRBD1 or TRBD2 (6 bases each). The CDR3 has 13 amino acids. Trimming removed 5 bases from V and 4 bases from J, with 12 bases in between. Germline V gives CDR1 SGHTA, CDR2 FQGNSA. CDR3 nucleotides: TGTGCCAGCAGCCAGGGGACTCTTTACGAGCAGTACTTC. Translating gives CASSQGTLYEQYF.

This clone was picked up one time. V and J are TRBV5-4 and TRBJ2-5; D is perhaps TRBD1 or TRBD2 (7 bases each). The CDR3 is 13 amino acids. CDR1 and CDR2 from the germline V gene are SGHNT and YYREEE (reference sequence). V was cut by 10 bases and J by 2 bases, with 15 bases left in between. CDR3 loop: CAAGGGKQETQYF. The CDR3 DNA reads as TGTGCCGCAGGGGGAGGGAAACAAGAGACCCAGTACTTC.

Here the CDR3 reads CASSLTGTSSYEQYF. In DNA form, the CDR3 reads TGTGCCAGCAGTTTGACGGGCACGAGCTCCTACGAGCAGTACTTC. The chain couples TRBV28 to TRBJ2-7, with D uncertain. CDR1 and CDR2 from the germline V gene are MDHEN and SYDVKM. The V and J ends lost 3 bases and 0 bases respectively, with 12 bases between them. The CDR3 totals 15 residues.

This clone occurred a few times. The chain recombines TRBV20-1 with TRBJ2-1; weak D call: TRBD2 (6 bases). CDR1 and CDR2 from the germline V gene are DFQATT and SNEGSKA (reference sequence). The CDR3 length is 14 residues. V was trimmed by 3 bases and J by 2 bases, leaving 11 bases between them. For the CDR3, the DNA is TGCAGTGCTAGTAGGCGGGACCCCTACAATGAGCAGTTCTTC. This codes for CSASRRDPYNEQFF.

V gene TRBV2 combines with J gene TRBJ1-1, with a tentative D call TRBD1 (6 bases). CDR1 is SNHLY and CDR2 is FYNNEI in the germline V gene. The CDR3 length is 15 residues. V lost 4 bases to trimming and J lost 11 bases, with 23 bases between them. The CDR3 protein is CASSVQGLRVNWAFF. The CDR3 DNA is TGTGCCAGCAGTGTACAGGGACTGAGGGTGAACTGGGCTTTCTTT.

The chain employs TRBV18 and TRBJ2-1, with a weak D call TRBD2 (5 bases). The V and J ends lost 2 bases and 0 bases respectively, with 14 bases between them. CDR1 KGHSH and CDR2 LQKENI come from the germline V gene. The CDR3 runs to 17 residues. The CDR3 DNA sequence: TGTGCCAGCTCACCAGGGCCGGGGTCTAGCTCCTACAATGAGCAGTTCTTC. As protein: CASSPGPGSSSYNEQFF.

This chain joins TRBV6-4 and TRBJ1-2, with D unclear. In germline, CDR1 is MRHNA, CDR2 SNTAGT. The V and J ends lost 1 base and 4 bases respectively, with 7 bases between them. The CDR3 has 13 residues. CDR3 nucleotides: TGTGCCAGCAGTGACTATGTCGGCTATGGCTACACCTTC. It is translated as CASSDYVGYGYTF.

This rearrangement joins TRBV10-3 to TRBJ2-5; 10 bases line up with TRBD2. Germline CDR1 is ENHRY and CDR2 is SYGVKD. V gave up 3 bases and J gave up 0 bases; unmatched junction bases: 16. This CDR3 spans 20 amino acids. The CDR3 coding sequence is TGTGCCATCAGTGAAATAGCGGGGGGCACAATTGATGAGTACCAAGAGACCCAGTACTTC. It is translated as CAISEIAGGTIDEYQETQYF.

This chain links TRBV6-5 with TRBJ2-7; TRBD2 might be the D (5 bases). This CDR3 region has 14 residues. Trimming pared 5 bases from V and 2 bases from J, leaving 13 bases between. The germline V gene encodes CDR1 MNHEY and CDR2 SVGAGI. In nucleotides, the CDR3 is TGTGCCAGCAGTCGGGGAGTTGCGCCCTACGAGCAGTACTTC. This encodes CASSRGVAPYEQYF.

The genes are TRBV19 and TRBJ1-2, with TRBD1 as a possible D gene (5 bases). This CDR3 comprises 18 residues. Trimming shortened V by 1 base and J by 7 bases, and 25 bases separated the two germline ends. CDR1 LNHDA and CDR2 SQIVND come from the germline V gene (reference sequence). The CDR3 sequence is CASSIGTGTSSRSGGYTF. Written as DNA, the CDR3 is TGTGCCAGTAGTATAGGCACCGGGACCAGCTCGAGAAGTGGTGGCTACACCTTC. Variable domain in full (rest from reference TRBV19 and TRBJ1-2): DGGITQSPKYLFRKEGQNVTLSCEQNLNHDAMYWYRQDPGQGLRLIYYSQIVNDFQKGDIAEGYSVSREKKESFPLTVTSAQKNPTAFYLCASSIGTGTSSRSGGYTFGSGTRLTVV.

The chain links TRBV7-8 to TRBJ1-3; possibly TRBD1 for D (5 bases). CDR1 is SGHVS, CDR2 FQNEAQ, per germline. CDR3 length equals 13 residues. V was clipped by 4 bases and J by 4 bases, with 8 bases between them. CDR3 bases: TGTGCCAGCAGCTCAGGGTCAGGAAACACCATATATTTT. It yields the protein CASSSGSGNTIYF.